This T cell receptor (beta chain) was sequenced for a study of Ad26.COV2.S vaccination and SARS-CoV-2 variants. Study in general: It was the COV1001 Ad26.COV2.S trial arm that included the donor.

This clone was seen a single time. Its matching antigen is unknown. Findings and caveats of the study: Total T cell responses were possibly underestimated by TCR breadth and depth analyses.

Unmatched junction bases numbered 4, after V lost 4 bases and J lost 3 bases. The CDR3 is 14 amino acids. Germline CDR1 is SGHRS and CDR2 is YFSETQ. The treatment: roughly 19 received Ad26.COV2.S at low or high dose, single or two shots; several received placebo; per-sample allocation not given. Vaccine and placebo recipients were sampled on day 63 after the first injection. This Boston cohort included adults aged 18-55 years. Sequencing used immunoSEQ multiplex PCR; TCRdb keeps in-frame clones, though not all of them. The table includes 380,000 or so clones, approximately 83% detected once. Here the sequenced sample was peripheral blood, taken in a trial of Ad26.COV2.S vaccine versus placebo. This receptor was taken from a person aged 18-60 years who received the Ad26.COV2.S COVID-19 vaccine or a placebo. This chain joins TRBV5-1 and TRBJ1-3, with 7 bases lining up with TRBD1. Here the CDR3 DNA reads TGCGCCAGCAGCCCAGGGGGGGATGGAAACACCATATATTTT. Translating it yields CASSPGGDGNTIYF.